This TCR beta chain was sequenced for a study of Graves' ophthalmopathy and Graves' hyperthyroidism. This clonotype was recorded many times. RNA transcripts were the source from which TCR beta CDR3 regions were amplified. HTBI primers served in a first-round RT-PCR, which a second-round multiplex PCR followed. TCRdb analysed the multiplex PCR reads with MiXCR anew, one entry per CDR3 protein. This table holds almost 400,000 distinct CDR3 sequences, around 18% found once. The clonotype was recovered from a woman under 30 with Graves' ophthalmopathy. The sample consisted of peripheral blood.

The CDR3 DNA reads as TGTGCCGTCTGGCGGGTCAGCGACACTGAAGCTTTCTTT. Its translation is CAVWRVSDTEAFF. V usage is TRBV12-3 or TRBV12-4 and J usage is TRBJ1-1; no reliable D call. Trimming cost V 11 bases and J 3 bases, with 16 bases left between them. This CDR3 comprises 13 residues.